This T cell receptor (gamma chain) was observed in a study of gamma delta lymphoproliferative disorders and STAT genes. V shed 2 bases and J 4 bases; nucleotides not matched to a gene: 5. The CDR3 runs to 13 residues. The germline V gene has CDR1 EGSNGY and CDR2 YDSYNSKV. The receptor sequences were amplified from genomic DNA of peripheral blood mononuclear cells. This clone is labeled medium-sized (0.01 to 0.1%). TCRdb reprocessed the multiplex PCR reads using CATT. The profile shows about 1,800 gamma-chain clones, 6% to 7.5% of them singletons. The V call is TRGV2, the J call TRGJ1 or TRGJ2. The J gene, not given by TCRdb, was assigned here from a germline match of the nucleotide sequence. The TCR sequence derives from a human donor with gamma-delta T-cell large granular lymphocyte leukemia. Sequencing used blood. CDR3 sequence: CATWDVLYYKKLF. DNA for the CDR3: TGTGCCACCTGGGACGTACTGTATTATAAGAAACTCTTT.